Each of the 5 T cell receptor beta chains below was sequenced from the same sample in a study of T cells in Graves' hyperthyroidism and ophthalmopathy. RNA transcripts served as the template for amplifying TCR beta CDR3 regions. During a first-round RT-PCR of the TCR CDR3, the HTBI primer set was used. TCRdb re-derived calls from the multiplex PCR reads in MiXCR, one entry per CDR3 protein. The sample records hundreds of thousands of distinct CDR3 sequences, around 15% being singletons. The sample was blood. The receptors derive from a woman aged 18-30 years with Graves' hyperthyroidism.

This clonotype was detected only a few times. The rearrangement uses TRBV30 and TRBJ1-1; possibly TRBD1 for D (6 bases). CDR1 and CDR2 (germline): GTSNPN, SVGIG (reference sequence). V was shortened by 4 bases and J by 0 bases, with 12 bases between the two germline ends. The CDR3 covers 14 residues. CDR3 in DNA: TGTGCCTGGAAGTATGGACAGTTGAACACTGAAGCTTTCTTT. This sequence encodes CAWKYGQLNTEAFF.

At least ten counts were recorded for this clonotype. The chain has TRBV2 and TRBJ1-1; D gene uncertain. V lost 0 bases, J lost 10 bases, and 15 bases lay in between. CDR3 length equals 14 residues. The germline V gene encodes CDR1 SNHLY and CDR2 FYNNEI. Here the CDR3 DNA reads TGTGCCAGCAGTGAAGCTGTGACCCCCCCGGGAGCTTTCTTT. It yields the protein CASSEAVTPPGAFF. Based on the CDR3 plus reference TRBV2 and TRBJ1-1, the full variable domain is EPEVTQTPSHQVTQMGQEVILRCVPISNHLYFYWYRQILGQKVEFLVSFYNNEISEKSEIFDDQFSVERPDGSNFTLKIRSTKLEDSAMYFCASSEAVTPPGAFFGQGTRLTVV.

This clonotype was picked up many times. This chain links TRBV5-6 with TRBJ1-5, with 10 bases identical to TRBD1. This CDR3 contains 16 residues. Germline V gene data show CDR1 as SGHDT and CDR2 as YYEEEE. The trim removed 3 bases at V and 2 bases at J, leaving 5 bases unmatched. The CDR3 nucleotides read TGTGCCAGCAGCTCGGGACAGGGGACTCGCAATCAGCCCCAGCATTTT. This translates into CASSSGQGTRNQPQHF.

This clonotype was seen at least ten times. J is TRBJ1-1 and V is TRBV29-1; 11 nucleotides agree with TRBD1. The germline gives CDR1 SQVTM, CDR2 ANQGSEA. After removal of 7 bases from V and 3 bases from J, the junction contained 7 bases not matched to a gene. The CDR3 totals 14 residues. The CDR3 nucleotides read TGCAGCGCTAAAGTGGGACAGGGGGACACTGAAGCTTTCTTT. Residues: CSAKVGQGDTEAFF.

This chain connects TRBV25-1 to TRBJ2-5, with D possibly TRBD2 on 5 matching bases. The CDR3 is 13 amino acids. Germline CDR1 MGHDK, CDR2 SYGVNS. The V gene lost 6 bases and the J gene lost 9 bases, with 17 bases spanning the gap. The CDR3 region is CASRSEGPDPQYF. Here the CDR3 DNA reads TGTGCCAGCAGGTCCGAGGGCCCGGACCCCCAGTACTTC.